This T cell receptor (beta chain) derives from a study of T cells in Graves' hyperthyroidism and ophthalmopathy. As for the study in general: Peripheral blood was secured at the point of initial diagnosis, before any treatment. General study findings and limits: Among thyroid clonotypes expanded above 0.001, most also appeared in blood.

Regions amplified from RNA transcripts were the TCR beta CDR3 regions. The HTBI primer set was used in a first-round RT-PCR of the TCR CDR3. MiXCR, applied by TCRdb to the multiplex PCR reads, yields one record per CDR3 protein. The table records fewer than 450,000 distinct CDR3 sequences, approximately 18% of them present only once. On this clonotype itself: Antigen: not known. A read error is likely, as this CDR3 ends without the conserved phenylalanine or tryptophan.

The germline V gene has CDR1 SGHAT and CDR2 FQNNGV. V lost 2 bases to trimming and J lost 1 base, with 5 bases between them. The length of the CDR3 is 13 residues. On the basis of clinical symptoms, serum thyroxine and TRAb, thyroid ultrasound and orbital computed tomography, diagnoses were made. This TCR came from a man aged 18 to 29 with Graves' ophthalmopathy. The source material was blood. The chain combines TRBV11-2 with TRBJ1-2; no clear D. The CDR3 DNA reads as TGTGCCAGCAGCTTAACACGTAACTATGGCTACACCTCC. The encoded protein is CASSLTRNYGYTS.